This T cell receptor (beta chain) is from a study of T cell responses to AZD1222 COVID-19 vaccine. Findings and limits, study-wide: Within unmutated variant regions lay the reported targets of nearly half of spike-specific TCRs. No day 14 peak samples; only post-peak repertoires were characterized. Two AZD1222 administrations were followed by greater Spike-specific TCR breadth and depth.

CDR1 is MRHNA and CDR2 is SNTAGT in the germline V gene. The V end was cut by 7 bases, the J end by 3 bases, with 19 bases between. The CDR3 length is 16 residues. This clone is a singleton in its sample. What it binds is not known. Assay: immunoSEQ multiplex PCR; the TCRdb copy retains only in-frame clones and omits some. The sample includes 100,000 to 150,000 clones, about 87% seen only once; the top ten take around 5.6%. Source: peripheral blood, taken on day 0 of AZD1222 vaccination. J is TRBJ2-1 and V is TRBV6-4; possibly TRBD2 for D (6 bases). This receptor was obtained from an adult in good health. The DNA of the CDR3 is TGTGCCAGCATTGCTCCGACTAGTTCCAACTACAATGAGCAGTTCTTC. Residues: CASIAPTSSNYNEQFF.